This entry lists 20 T cell receptor beta chains sequenced from one sample in a study of blood T cell repertoires in COVID-19. Repertoires were generated with immunoSEQ multiplex PCR, while TCRdb's copy carries only in-frame clones and drops some. The sample holds about 190,000 clones, approximately 79% seen once. Material: peripheral blood. The receptors originated from a woman aged 45-65 years with acute or convalescent COVID-19.

This clone was found a few times. The V and J genes are TRBV24-1 and TRBJ2-1; 8 nucleotides agree with TRBD1. Losses at the gene ends were 9 bases for V and 7 bases for J; bases not matched to a gene: 10. The CDR3 consists of 14 residues. Germline V CDR1 and CDR2: KGHDR, SFDVKD. For the CDR3, the DNA is TGTGCCACCTCACCAGGGGGCGCAGGGAATGAGCAGTTCTTC. As protein: CATSPGGAGNEQFF.

The J gene is TRBJ2-2, the V gene TRBV3-1 (or the pseudogene TRBV3-2), with 15 nucleotides matching TRBD2. CDR3 length: 16 residues. From germline, CDR1 is LGHDT and CDR2 YNNKEL (reference sequence). V trimming: 4 bases; J trimming: 6 bases; junction bases outside the gene matches: 3. The CDR3 DNA follows: TGTGCCAGCAGCCGGACTAGCGGGGGGGCCGCCGGGGAGCTGTTTTTT. Residues: CASSRTSGGAAGELFF.

The rearrangement joins TRBV30 to TRBJ1-3, with D possibly being TRBD1 (5 bases). The V gene's germline CDR1 is GTSNPN and CDR2 SVGIG (reference sequence). CDR3 size: 14 residues. Trimming removed 7 bases from V and 0 bases from J, with 13 bases in between. The CDR3 nucleotides read TGTGCCTATCTGGACACAAGCTCTGGAAACACCATATATTTT. Protein: CAYLDTSSGNTIYF.

The gene calls are TRBV18 and TRBJ1-2, with 11 bases matching TRBD1. The junction had 5 bases not matched to a gene; V was cut back by 0 bases and J by 2 bases. CDR1 and CDR2 (germline): KGHSH, LQKENI. The CDR3 is 17 residues long. The CDR3 reads CASSPPDRGPGNYGYTF. The CDR3 bases are TGTGCCAGCTCACCACCGGACAGGGGGCCTGGGAACTATGGCTACACCTTC.

This clone was seen ten or more times. The chain has TRBV27 and TRBJ2-2, with TRBD1 identical over 7 bases. The V gene end was trimmed by 8 bases and the J gene end by 4 bases; junction bases not matched to a gene: 10. Germline V gene sequence: CDR1 MNHEY, CDR2 SMNVEV (reference sequence). The CDR3 extends over 15 amino acids. In nucleotides, the CDR3 is TGTGCCAGCCGTAAACGACAGGGAGCCACCGGGGAGCTGTTTTTT. Its protein is CASRKRQGATGELFF.

J is TRBJ1-5 and V is TRBV7-8, with D perhaps matching TRBD1 (6 bases). Germline V gene lookup returns CDR1 SGHVS and CDR2 FQNEAQ. The CDR3 is 16 residues long. V lost 1 base, J lost 4 bases, and 14 bases lay in between. The CDR3 protein is CASSLGSGEGNQPQHF. CDR3 bases: TGTGCCAGCAGCTTAGGATCAGGGGAGGGGAATCAGCCCCAGCATTTT.

This clone was seen a single time. This CDR3 reads CASSLTGRSQPQHF. CDR3 sequence (DNA): TGTGCCAGCAGTCTGACAGGGAGGAGTCAGCCCCAGCATTTT. The chain couples TRBV28 to TRBJ1-5, with TRBD1 identical over 7 bases. The CDR3 length is 14 residues. J was trimmed by 6 bases and V by 5 bases; bases with no gene match: 7. Per the germline V gene, CDR1 is MDHEN and CDR2 is SYDVKM.

The count of this clone is one. The chain recombines TRBV24-1 with TRBJ1-5; TRBD1 aligns across 9 bases. Germline V gene lookup returns CDR1 KGHDR and CDR2 SFDVKD. The CDR3 has 15 amino acids. The junction had 7 bases not matched to a gene; V was cut back by 6 bases and J by 5 bases. The chain's CDR3 is CATSPGTGNYQPQHF. Here the CDR3 DNA reads TGTGCCACCAGTCCCGGGACAGGGAATTATCAGCCCCAGCATTTT.

The J gene is TRBJ2-5, the V gene TRBV11-2; 9 bases align to TRBD2. Germline V gene sequence: CDR1 SGHAT, CDR2 FQNNGV. The CDR3 is 16 amino acids. Losses at the gene ends were 1 base for V and 4 bases for J; bases not matched to a gene: 7. CDR3 in amino acids: CASSLGRGGLAETQYF. The CDR3 DNA reads as TGTGCCAGCAGCTTAGGGCGGGGGGGCCTCGCAGAGACCCAGTACTTC. Using reference TRBV11-2 and TRBJ2-5 for the parts outside the CDR3, the full variable domain is EAGVAQSPRYKIIEKRQSVAFWCNPISGHATLYWYQQILGQGPKLLIQFQNNGVVDDSQLPKDRFSAERLKGVDSTLKIQPAKLEDSAVYLCASSLGRGGLAETQYFGPGTRLLVL.

V usage is TRBV20-1 and J usage is TRBJ1-2; D is unresolved. Germline V lookup: CDR1 DFQATT, CDR2 SNEGSKA (reference sequence). There are 11 residues in the CDR3. Between the trimmed V and J ends, which lost 6 bases and 4 bases, there was a span of 9 bases. CDR3 residues: CSAFTGYGYTF. CDR3 in DNA: TGCAGTGCGTTCACTGGCTATGGCTACACCTTC.

The V gene is TRBV5-6, the J gene TRBJ2-3, with TRBD2 matching 8 bases. Looked up from germline, CDR1 is SGHDT and CDR2 is YYEEEE. The CDR3 loop spans 16 amino acids. The V and J ends lost 4 bases and 2 bases, in that order; junction bases with no gene match: 9. The CDR3 DNA follows: TGTGCCAGCAGCAGGATTAGCGGGGTTTCCACAGATACGCAGTATTTT. As protein: CASSRISGVSTDTQYF.

This clone has a handful of counts. This chain connects TRBV28 to TRBJ1-2; possible D gene TRBD1, 5 bases. V was clipped by 3 bases and J by 7 bases, with 12 bases between them. The V gene's germline CDR1 is MDHEN and CDR2 SYDVKM. CDR3 length: 13 amino acids. The CDR3 bases are TGTGCCAGCAGTTTGGGGCAGCCCCTTGGCTACACCTTC. This sequence encodes CASSLGQPLGYTF.

The genes are TRBV10-2 and TRBJ2-5; perhaps TRBD2 as D (6 bases). V lost 6 bases and J lost 2, with 16 bases in between. Germline V gene data show CDR1 as WSHSY and CDR2 as SAAADI. This CDR3 spans 15 amino acids. CDR3 amino acids: CASRGGAGRQETQYF. CDR3 DNA: TGCGCCAGCAGGGGTGGGGCGGGGAGGCAAGAGACCCAGTACTTC.

The CDR3 protein is CASRTSVEDTQYF. The CDR3 bases are TGTGCCAGCAGGACTAGCGTCGAAGATACGCAGTATTTT. The chain combines TRBV6-5 with TRBJ2-3; 8 bases fit TRBD2. This CDR3 has 13 residues. V shed 6 bases, J shed 5 bases, and the junction held 4 bases outside the gene matches. Germline CDR1 and CDR2: MNHEY and SVGAGI.

This clone came up once. The chain carries TRBV28 and TRBJ1-1, with a possible D match to TRBD1 (5 bases). CDR1 is MDHEN and CDR2 is SYDVKM in the germline V gene. V was trimmed by 5 bases and J by 1 base, leaving 14 bases between them. CDR3 length equals 15 residues. CDR3: CASSPPRGGNTEAFF. CDR3 bases: TGTGCCAGCAGTCCCCCCCGGGGGGGGAACACTGAAGCTTTCTTT.

This chain uses TRBV3-1 (or the pseudogene TRBV3-2) with TRBJ2-7, with TRBD1 matching over 8 bases. Germline loops: CDR1 LGHDT, CDR2 YNNKEL (reference sequence). V lost 4 bases and J lost 3; bases outside the gene matches: 11. This CDR3 has 16 residues. DNA of the CDR3: TGTGCCAGCAGCCCCGGTGGACAGGGAGGCTTCTACGAGCAGTACTTC. Translation gives CASSPGGQGGFYEQYF.

V and J are TRBV7-9 and TRBJ1-2; the match to TRBD1 covers 8 bases. The CDR3 covers 15 residues. The V and J ends lost 3 bases and 2 bases, in that order; junction bases with no gene match: 5. Germline CDR1 SEHNR, CDR2 FQNEAQ (reference sequence). The CDR3 spells CASSLAYRGNYGYTF. In DNA, the CDR3 is TGTGCCAGCAGCTTGGCATACAGGGGGAACTATGGCTACACCTTC.

The rearrangement joins TRBV5-1 to TRBJ1-1; unclear D gene. Trimming removed 0 bases at V and 5 bases at J, with 11 bases between. The CDR3 totals 14 residues. Germline V gene data show CDR1 as SGHRS and CDR2 as YFSETQ. The CDR3 DNA sequence: TGCGCCAGCAGCTTGGGTGGCGCGGGAACTGAAGCTTTCTTT. Translating it yields CASSLGGAGTEAFF.

The chain combines TRBV18 with TRBJ2-7, with 9 positions matching TRBD2. CDR1 KGHSH and CDR2 LQKENI come from the germline V gene. J lost 5 bases, V lost 3 bases, and 8 bases had no gene match. The CDR3 contains 15 residues. The CDR3 protein is CASSPRGGLAHEQYF. The CDR3 DNA is TGTGCCAGCTCACCGCGAGGGGGACTAGCCCACGAGCAGTACTTC.

This sequence joins TRBV24-1 and TRBJ1-2; D perhaps matches TRBD1 (5 bases). Trimming stripped 12 bases from V and 4 bases from J, with 14 bases between. The CDR3 sequence is 12 residues long. The germline gives CDR1 KGHDR, CDR2 SFDVKD. CDR3 nucleotide sequence: TGTGCCCCATACCGGGGGACCTATGGCTACACCTTC. It yields the protein CAPYRGTYGYTF.